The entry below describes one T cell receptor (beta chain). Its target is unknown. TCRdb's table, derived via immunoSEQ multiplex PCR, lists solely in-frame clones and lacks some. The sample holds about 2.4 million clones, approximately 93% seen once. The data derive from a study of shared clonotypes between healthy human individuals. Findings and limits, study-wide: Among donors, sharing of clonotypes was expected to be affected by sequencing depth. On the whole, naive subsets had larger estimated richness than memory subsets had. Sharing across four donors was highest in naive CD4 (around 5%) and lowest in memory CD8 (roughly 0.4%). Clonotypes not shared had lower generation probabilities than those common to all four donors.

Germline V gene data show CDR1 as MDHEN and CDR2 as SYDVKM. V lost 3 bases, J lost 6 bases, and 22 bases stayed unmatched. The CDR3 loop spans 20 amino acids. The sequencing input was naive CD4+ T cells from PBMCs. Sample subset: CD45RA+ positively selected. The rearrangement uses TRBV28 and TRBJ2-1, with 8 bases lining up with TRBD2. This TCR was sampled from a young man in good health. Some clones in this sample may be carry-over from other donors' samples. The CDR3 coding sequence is TGTGCCAGCAGTTTTTGGGGGGGCGTACCCAGCGGGAGAAACCGCAATGAGCAGTTCTTC. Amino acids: CASSFWGGVPSGRNRNEQFF. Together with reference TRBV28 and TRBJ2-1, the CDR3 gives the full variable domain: DVKVTQSSRYLVKRTGEKVFLECVQDMDHENMFWYRQDPGLGLRLIYFSYDVKMKEKGDIPEGYSVSREKKERFSLILESASTNQTSMYLCASSFWGGVPSGRNRNEQFFGPGTRLTVL.